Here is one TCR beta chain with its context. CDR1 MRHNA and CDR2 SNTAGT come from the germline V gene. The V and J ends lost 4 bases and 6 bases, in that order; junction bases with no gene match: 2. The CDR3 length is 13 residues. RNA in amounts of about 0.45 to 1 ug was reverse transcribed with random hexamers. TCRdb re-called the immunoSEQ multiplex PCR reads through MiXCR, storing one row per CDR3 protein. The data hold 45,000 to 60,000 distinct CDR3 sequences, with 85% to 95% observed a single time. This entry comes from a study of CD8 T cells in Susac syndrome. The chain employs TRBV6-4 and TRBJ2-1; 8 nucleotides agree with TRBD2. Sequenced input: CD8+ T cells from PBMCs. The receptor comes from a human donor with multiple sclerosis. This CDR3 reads CASSAGTSNEQFF. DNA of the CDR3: TGTGCCAGCAGTGCCGGGACTAGCAATGAGCAGTTCTTC.